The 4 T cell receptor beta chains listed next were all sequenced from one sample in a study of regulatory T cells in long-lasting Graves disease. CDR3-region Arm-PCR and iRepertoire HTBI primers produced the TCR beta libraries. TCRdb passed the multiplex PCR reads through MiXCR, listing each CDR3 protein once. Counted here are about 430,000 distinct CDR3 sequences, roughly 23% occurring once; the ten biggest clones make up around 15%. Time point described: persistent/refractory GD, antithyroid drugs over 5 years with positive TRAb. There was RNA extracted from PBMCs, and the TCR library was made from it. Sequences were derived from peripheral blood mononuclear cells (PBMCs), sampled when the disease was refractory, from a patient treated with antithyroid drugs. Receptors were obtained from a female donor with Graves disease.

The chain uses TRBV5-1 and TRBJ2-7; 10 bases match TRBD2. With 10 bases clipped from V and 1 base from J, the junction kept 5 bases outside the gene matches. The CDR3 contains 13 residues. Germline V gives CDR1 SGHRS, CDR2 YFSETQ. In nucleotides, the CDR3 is TGCGCCTCGCAGGGACTAGCGTCCTACGAGCAGTACTTC. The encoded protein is CASQGLASYEQYF.

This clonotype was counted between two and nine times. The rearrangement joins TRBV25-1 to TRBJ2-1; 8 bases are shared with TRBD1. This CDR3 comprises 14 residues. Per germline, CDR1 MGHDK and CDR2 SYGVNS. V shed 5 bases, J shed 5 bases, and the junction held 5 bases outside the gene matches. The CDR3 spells CASSQTGADNEQFF. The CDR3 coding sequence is TGTGCCAGCAGTCAGACAGGGGCAGACAATGAGCAGTTCTTC.

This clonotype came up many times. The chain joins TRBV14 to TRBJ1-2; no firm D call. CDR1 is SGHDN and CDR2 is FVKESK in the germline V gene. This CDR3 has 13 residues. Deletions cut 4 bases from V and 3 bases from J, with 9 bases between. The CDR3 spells CASSPRWDYGYTF. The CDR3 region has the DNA TGTGCCAGCAGCCCCCGCTGGGACTATGGCTACACCTTC.

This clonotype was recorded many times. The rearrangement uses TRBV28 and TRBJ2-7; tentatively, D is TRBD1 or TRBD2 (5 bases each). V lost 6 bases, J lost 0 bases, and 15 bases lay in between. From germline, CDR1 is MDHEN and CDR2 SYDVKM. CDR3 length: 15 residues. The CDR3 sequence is CASRLRGLSSYEQYF. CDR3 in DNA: TGTGCCAGCAGGCTGAGGGGCTTGAGCTCCTACGAGCAGTACTTC.